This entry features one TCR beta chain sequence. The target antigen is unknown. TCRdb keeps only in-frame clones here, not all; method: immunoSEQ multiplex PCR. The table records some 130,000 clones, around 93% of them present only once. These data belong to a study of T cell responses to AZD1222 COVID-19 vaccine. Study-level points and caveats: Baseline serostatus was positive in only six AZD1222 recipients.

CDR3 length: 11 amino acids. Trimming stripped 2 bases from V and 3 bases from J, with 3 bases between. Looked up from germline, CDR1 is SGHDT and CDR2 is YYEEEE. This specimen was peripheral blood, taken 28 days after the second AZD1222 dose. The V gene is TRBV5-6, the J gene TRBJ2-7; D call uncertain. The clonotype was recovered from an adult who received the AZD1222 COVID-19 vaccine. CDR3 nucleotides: TGTGCCAGCAGCTTCCTCTACGAGCAGTACTTC. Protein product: CASSFLYEQYF.